These T cell receptor beta chains were read from a single sample in a study of T cell responses to AZD1222 COVID-19 vaccine. Sequenced by immunoSEQ multiplex PCR; TCRdb stores in-frame clones only, minus some. Among around 95,000 clones listed, nearly 95% were seen once. The starting material was peripheral blood, obtained on day 0 of AZD1222 vaccination. The receptors derive from an adult in good health. CDR3s include the opening cysteine and the closing phenylalanine or tryptophan. Fields, in order: clone size, D gene, V gene, J gene, CDR3 protein, CDR3 DNA. The D gene is left open where the match is weak. Where a row states a size, it is once, few, many or the class of an expanded clone; other rows omit it.

>NA|NA|TRBV12-3/TRBV12-4|TRBJ2-7
CASSWTGTTPYF
TGTGCCAGCAGCTGGACAGGGACTACCCCGTACTTC
>NA|NA|TRBV19|TRBJ1-5
CASSDRTPEGQPQHF
TGTGCCAGTAGTGACCGGACCCCCGAGGGTCAGCCCCAGCATTTT
>NA|TRBD2|TRBV27|TRBJ2-7
CASRPGLEAYEQYF
TGTGCCAGCAGGCCGGGACTAGAGGCCTACGAGCAGTACTTC
>once|NA|TRBV2|TRBJ1-4
CASSDPGATNEKLFF
TGTGCCAGCAGCGACCCAGGGGCAACTAATGAAAAACTGTTTTTT
>NA|NA|TRBV11-2|TRBJ1-1
CASSLDGNTEAFF
TGTGCCAGCAGCTTAGACGGGAACACTGAAGCTTTCTTT
>NA|NA|TRBV10-1|TRBJ2-3
CASSPLPSYSSTDTQYF
TGCGCCAGCAGTCCCCTACCTAGTTACTCTAGCACAGATACGCAGTATTTT
>NA|NA|TRBV5-4|TRBJ2-5
CASSLRVEGQETQYF
TGTGCCAGCAGCTTACGAGTGGAGGGTCAGGAGACCCAGTACTTC
>NA|NA|TRBV5-1|TRBJ2-1
CASSLDVGGRNEQFF
TGCGCCAGCAGCTTGGATGTCGGGGGAAGGAATGAGCAGTTCTTC
>few|TRBD2|TRBV3-1/TRBV3-2|TRBJ2-7
CASSQGGRAYEQYF
TGTGCCAGCAGCCAAGGCGGGAGGGCCTACGAGCAGTACTTC
>NA|TRBD2|TRBV4-2|TRBJ2-7
CASSQDAGEGSYEQYF
TGTGCCAGCAGCCAAGATGCGGGGGAGGGGTCCTACGAGCAGTACTTC
>NA|TRBD1|TRBV5-4|TRBJ2-3
CASSLGTGHTQYF
TGTGCCAGCAGCCTTGGGACAGGCCATACGCAGTATTTT
>NA|NA|TRBV14|TRBJ2-1
CASSQDLWGRENNEQFF
TGTGCCAGCAGCCAAGACCTTTGGGGGCGGGAGAACAATGAGCAGTTCTTC
>NA|NA|TRBV3-1/TRBV3-2|TRBJ2-2
CASSQDTTGTGELFF
TGTGCCAGCAGCCAAGATACAACTGGCACCGGGGAGCTGTTTTTT
>NA|NA|TRBV28|TRBJ1-2
CASSLDGNYGYTF
TGTGCCAGCAGTTTAGACGGAAACTATGGCTACACCTTC
>NA|NA|TRBV28|TRBJ1-5
CASSQESNQPQHF
TGTGCCAGCAGTCAAGAAAGCAATCAGCCCCAGCATTTT
>NA|NA|TRBV5-1|TRBJ2-1
CASSLARTISYNEQFF
TGCGCCAGCAGCTTGGCACGGACGATCTCCTACAATGAGCAGTTCTTC
>NA|NA|TRBV27|TRBJ2-3
CASTSASGSQYF
TGTGCCAGCACCTCCGCAAGCGGGTCGCAGTATTTT
>NA|NA|TRBV19|TRBJ2-1
CASTRPGRSNEQFF
TGTGCCAGTACCCGACCGGGCAGATCCAATGAGCAGTTCTTC
>few|NA|TRBV11-2|TRBJ2-1
CASSLAALSNEQFF
TGTGCCAGCAGCTTAGCAGCCTTGAGCAATGAGCAGTTCTTC
>NA|TRBD1|TRBV5-4|TRBJ1-2
CASSRDRGYGYTF
TGTGCCAGCAGCAGGGACAGGGGCTATGGCTACACCTTC
>NA|NA|TRBV5-1|TRBJ1-2
CASSLAPGNYGYTF
TGCGCCAGCAGCTTGGCCCCGGGGAACTATGGCTACACCTTC
>NA|TRBD2|TRBV6-4|TRBJ2-2
CASSLAGSTGELFF
TGTGCCAGCAGCCTAGCGGGATCCACCGGGGAGCTGTTTTTT
>NA|NA|TRBV28|TRBJ2-5
CASSTTARGFTQYF
TGTGCCAGCAGTACGACTGCCCGGGGGTTCACCCAGTACTTC